Each of the 29 T cell receptor beta chains below was sequenced from the same sample in a study of control samples from healthy donors and cancer patients. Data came from immunoSEQ multiplex PCR; TCRdb stores just in-frame clones and leaves some out. The profile shows more than 50,000 clones, 65% to 90% of them singletons. The sample taken for sequencing was blood. The receptors derive from a man in his forties in good health.

V and J are TRBV30 and TRBJ1-6; maybe TRBD1 (5 bases). CDR3 length equals 13 residues. Trimming removed 3 bases from V and 5 bases from J, with 8 bases in between. Germline lookup yields CDR1 GTSNPN and CDR2 SVGIG (reference sequence). The CDR3 loop reads CAWSGRDNSPLHF. CDR3 DNA: TGTGCCTGGAGCGGCAGGGATAATTCACCCCTCCACTTT.

The chain employs TRBV6-4 and TRBJ1-6; D is unclear. Germline V gene data show CDR1 as MRHNA and CDR2 as SNTAGT. V was shortened by 2 bases and J by 7 bases, with 12 bases between the two germline ends. The CDR3 is 15 amino acids. CDR3 sequence reads: CASSDGALGNSPLHF. For the CDR3, the DNA is TGTGCCAGCAGTGACGGTGCCCTCGGGAATTCACCCCTCCACTTT.

The chain couples TRBV7-2 to TRBJ2-7; D unclear. Germline loops: CDR1 SGHTA, CDR2 FQGNSA. V was clipped by 2 bases and J by 6 bases, with 5 bases between them. This CDR3 region has 11 residues. The CDR3 DNA sequence: TGTGCCAGCAGCTTATGGGGCGAGCAGTACTTC. It is translated as CASSLWGEQYF.

The chain links TRBV14 to TRBJ2-5; D gene ambiguous. The germline V gene has CDR1 SGHDN and CDR2 FVKESK. The CDR3 covers 13 residues. The ends were cut back, 1 base at V and 1 base at J, with 4 bases in the middle. DNA of the CDR3: TGTGCCAGCAGCCAAGTTAGCCAAGAGACCCAGTACTTC. Its protein is CASSQVSQETQYF.

V and J are TRBV18 and TRBJ2-5; TRBD1 aligns across 11 bases. Per germline, CDR1 KGHSH and CDR2 LQKENI. V was pared by 3 bases and J by 3 bases, with 9 bases of the junction left unmatched. The CDR3 has 17 residues. The CDR3 protein is CASSPRTGGDFEETQYF. Written as DNA, the CDR3 is TGTGCCAGCTCACCTAGGACAGGGGGCGACTTCGAAGAGACCCAGTACTTC.

The rearrangement links TRBV7-3 to TRBJ2-2; no definite D call. In germline, CDR1 is SGHTA, CDR2 FQGTGA. This CDR3 is built from 16 residues. Deletions cut 4 bases from V and 4 bases from J, with 16 bases between. Here the CDR3 reads CASSYDVGYGTGELFF. CDR3 in DNA: TGTGCCAGCAGCTATGATGTCGGGTACGGCACCGGGGAGCTGTTTTTT.

This clone was picked up a small number of times. CDR3: CSALGGSSSYNEQFF. The CDR3 DNA reads as TGCAGCGCCTTGGGCGGGAGCTCGTCGTACAATGAGCAGTTCTTC. This chain uses TRBV29-1 with TRBJ2-1; 7 positions agree with TRBD2. Germline V gives CDR1 SQVTM, CDR2 ANQGSEA. This CDR3 has 15 amino acids. J lost 4 bases, V lost 7 bases, and 13 bases had no gene match.

The chain has TRBV11-3 and TRBJ2-7; 7 nucleotides match TRBD1. Germline values: CDR1 SGHNT, CDR2 YENEEA. With V trimmed by 5 bases and J by 2 bases, 3 bases remained unmatched. The CDR3 extends over 13 amino acids. The DNA for the CDR3 is TGTGCCAGCAGCCCGGGACAGACCTACGAGCAGTACTTC. Encoded protein: CASSPGQTYEQYF.

The CDR3 DNA follows: TGTGCCAGCAGCTTGGCCGGCGGGAGAGGGTCCTACAATGAGCAGTTCTTC. Protein: CASSLAGGRGSYNEQFF. The V and J genes are TRBV5-6 and TRBJ2-1, with TRBD2 matching 7 bases. Trimming at V came to 0 bases and at J to 1 base, leaving 7 bases not matched to a gene. CDR1 is SGHDT, CDR2 YYEEEE, per germline. This CDR3 has 17 amino acids.

The genes are TRBV19 and TRBJ1-2, with D perhaps TRBD1 (5 bases). Per the germline V gene, CDR1 is LNHDA and CDR2 is SQIVND (reference sequence). The CDR3 is 12 amino acids. The CDR3 DNA is TGTGCAGCCTTCGGGGCCAGTGGAGGCTACACCTTC. Protein sequence: CAAFGASGGYTF.

The genes are TRBV18 and TRBJ1-1, with D unresolved. Germline loops: CDR1 KGHSH, CDR2 LQKENI. The germline V and J ends were trimmed by 3 bases and 3 bases, with 11 bases remaining between them. The CDR3 is made up of 14 amino acids. The CDR3 DNA reads TGTGCCAGCTCACCCCGTAACGCGGACACTGAAGCTTTCTTT. This translates into CASSPRNADTEAFF.

This chain uses TRBV13 with TRBJ2-1; 7 nucleotides match TRBD1. V dropped 0 bases and J dropped 4; count of bases not matched to a gene: 3. CDR3 length: 15 amino acids. Germline assignment: CDR1 PRHDT and CDR2 FYEKMQ (reference sequence). Here the CDR3 reads CASSLGPTGYNEQFF. The DNA for the CDR3 is TGTGCCAGCAGCTTAGGCCCGACAGGGTACAATGAGCAGTTCTTC. The full variable domain, in which reference TRBV13 and TRBJ2-1 provide the parts outside the CDR3, is AAGVIQSPRHLIKEKRETATLKCYPIPRHDTVYWYQQGPGQDPQFLISFYEKMQSDKGSIPDRFSAQQFSDYHSELNMSSLELGDSALYFCASSLGPTGYNEQFFGPGTRLTVL.

This clone has just one count. The chain joins TRBV9 to TRBJ2-7; D is perhaps TRBD2 (5 bases). CDR1 is SGDLS and CDR2 is YYNGEE in the germline V gene. V lost 4 bases, J lost 0 bases, and 11 bases lay in between. The CDR3 is 14 amino acids. The CDR3 region has the DNA TGTGCCAGCAGCCCAGAGGGCCCCTCCTACGAGCAGTACTTC. Translating it yields CASSPEGPSYEQYF.

V usage is TRBV4-2 and J usage is TRBJ1-1; the D is unclear. Looked up from germline, CDR1 is LGHNA and CDR2 is YNFKEQ. Trimming left V 3 bases short and J 0 bases short, with 8 bases between. The CDR3 is made up of 14 amino acids. The CDR3 loop reads CASSQGSVNTEAFF. The CDR3 bases are TGTGCCAGCAGCCAGGGCAGCGTGAACACTGAAGCTTTCTTT.

This sequence joins TRBV6-5 and TRBJ1-1; D perhaps matches TRBD1 (5 bases). The CDR3 runs to 13 residues. Germline V gene sequence: CDR1 MNHEY, CDR2 SVGAGI. With 6 bases removed from V and 11 bases from J, the gap between germline ends came to 19 bases. The CDR3 sequence: CASRVPGPRSAFF. The CDR3 DNA is TGTGCCAGCAGAGTTCCGGGACCCAGGTCGGCTTTCTTT.

The chain joins TRBV4-3 to TRBJ1-6, with a possible D match to TRBD1 (5 bases). Between the trimmed V and J ends, which lost 1 base and 7 bases, there was a span of 8 bases. The CDR3 runs to 14 residues. Germline CDR1 and CDR2: LGHNA and YSLEER. In DNA form, the CDR3 reads TGCGCCAGCAGCCAAGGACAGAGAAATTCACCCCTCCACTTT. Translating gives CASSQGQRNSPLHF.

This chain links TRBV7-3 with TRBJ2-2; D is possibly TRBD1 (5 bases). V was shortened by 4 bases and J by 0 bases, with 12 bases between the two germline ends. Germline V gene sequence: CDR1 SGHTA, CDR2 FQGTGA. This CDR3 spans 16 amino acids. CDR3 DNA: TGTGCCAGCAGCTCGATGACAGTGTCGAACACCGGGGAGCTGTTTTTT. Its translation is CASSSMTVSNTGELFF.

The CDR3: CASSYLAGPNEQFF. The CDR3 bases are TGTGCCAGCAGTTACCTAGCGGGGCCCAATGAGCAGTTCTTC. V usage is TRBV6-2 or TRBV6-3 and J usage is TRBJ2-1, with 9 bases aligning to TRBD2. V trimming: 2 bases; J trimming: 6 bases; junction bases outside the gene matches: 2. Germline loops: CDR1 MNHEY, CDR2 SVGEGT. CDR3 length equals 14 residues.

This clone was counted between two and nine times. V usage is TRBV19 and J usage is TRBJ2-1; 7 positions match TRBD1. In germline, CDR1 is LNHDA, CDR2 SQIVND (reference sequence). The trim removed 5 bases at V and 9 bases at J, leaving 7 bases unmatched. There are 13 residues in the CDR3. Here the CDR3 reads CASSFDRVGEQFF. CDR3 sequence (DNA): TGTGCCAGTAGTTTCGACAGGGTCGGTGAGCAGTTCTTC. Looking up the rest from reference TRBV19 and TRBJ2-1 gives the full variable domain: DGGITQSPKYLFRKEGQNVTLSCEQNLNHDAMYWYRQDPGQGLRLIYYSQIVNDFQKGDIAEGYSVSREKKESFPLTVTSAQKNPTAFYLCASSFDRVGEQFFGPGTRLTVL.

The chain employs TRBV3-1 (or the pseudogene TRBV3-2) and TRBJ2-5; 8 bases are shared with TRBD1. Trimming cost V 4 bases and J 0 bases; bases outside gene matches: 7. Germline V gene lookup returns CDR1 LGHDT and CDR2 YNNKEL (reference sequence). The CDR3 runs 16 residues. DNA of the CDR3: TGTGCCAGCAGCCCGGACAGGGCCGAGAACCAAGAGACCCAGTACTTC. Protein product: CASSPDRAENQETQYF.

V and J are TRBV28 and TRBJ2-2; 10 bases are a match to TRBD2. V lost 7 bases and J lost 3; bases outside the gene matches: 5. This CDR3 has 15 amino acids. CDR1 is MDHEN, CDR2 SYDVKM, per germline. The CDR3 DNA sequence: TGTGCCAGCACCCTAGCGGGAGCGGACACCGGGGAGCTGTTTTTT. Amino acids: CASTLAGADTGELFF.

The J gene is TRBJ1-4, the V gene TRBV30, with 7 nucleotides matching TRBD1. The V gene end was trimmed by 8 bases and the J gene end by 8 bases; junction bases not matched to a gene: 5. The CDR3 sequence is 11 residues long. Germline V gives CDR1 GTSNPN, CDR2 SVGIG (reference sequence). This chain's CDR3 is CAGDRSEKLFF. Written as DNA, the CDR3 is TGTGCCGGGGACAGAAGCGAAAAACTGTTTTTT.

The chain carries TRBV28 and TRBJ2-2; the match to TRBD2 covers 12 bases. CDR3 length: 15 residues. Trimming at V came to 6 bases and at J to 2 bases, leaving 1 base not matched to a gene. The V gene's germline CDR1 is MDHEN and CDR2 SYDVKM. The CDR3 protein is CASRLAGGNTGELFF. Written as DNA, the CDR3 is TGTGCCAGCAGACTAGCGGGAGGAAACACCGGGGAGCTGTTTTTT.

This chain connects TRBV12-3 or TRBV12-4 to TRBJ1-2, with a tentative D call TRBD1 (5 bases). The germline V and J ends were trimmed by 2 bases and 2 bases, with 6 bases remaining between them. This CDR3 is 13 amino acids long. The chain's CDR3 is CASSLNRNYGYTF. The CDR3 bases are TGTGCCAGCAGTTTAAACAGGAACTATGGCTACACCTTC.

Here the CDR3 DNA reads TGTGCCAGTAGTAAAACAGGGTGGACTGAAGCTTTCTTT. Translation: CASSKTGWTEAFF. This rearrangement joins TRBV19 to TRBJ1-1; a possible D gene is TRBD1 (6 bases). V lost 4 bases to trimming and J lost 5 bases, with 11 bases between them. The germline CDR1 and CDR2 sequences are LNHDA and SQIVND (reference sequence). This CDR3 contains 13 residues. Supplemented by reference TRBV19 and TRBJ1-1, the full variable domain reads DGGITQSPKYLFRKEGQNVTLSCEQNLNHDAMYWYRQDPGQGLRLIYYSQIVNDFQKGDIAEGYSVSREKKESFPLTVTSAQKNPTAFYLCASSKTGWTEAFFGQGTRLTVV.

The rearrangement uses TRBV5-5 and TRBJ2-3, with 7 positions matching TRBD1. The germline gives CDR1 SGHKS, CDR2 YYEKEE (reference sequence). This CDR3 is 16 amino acids long. The ends lost 3 bases at V and 0 bases at J; junction bases unmatched: 7. This chain's CDR3 is CASSSTGTVSTDTQYF. The DNA for the CDR3 is TGTGCCAGCAGCTCCACCGGGACAGTGAGCACAGATACGCAGTATTTT.

The rearrangement uses TRBV9 and TRBJ1-2, with 12 bases identical to TRBD1. Trimming at V came to 4 bases and at J to 4 bases, leaving 20 bases not matched to a gene. The CDR3 is 20 residues long. From germline, CDR1 is SGDLS and CDR2 YYNGEE. In DNA form, the CDR3 reads TGTGCCAGCAGCTCCCCATCTCAGCCGGGACAGGGGGCGAATTTCTATGGCTACACCTTC. Translating gives CASSSPSQPGQGANFYGYTF.

The chain carries TRBV6-2 or TRBV6-3 and TRBJ1-1; no definite D call. The length of the CDR3 is 13 residues. Germline V CDR1 and CDR2: MNHEY, SVGEGT. The V end was cut by 6 bases, the J end by 1 base, with 9 bases between. Written as DNA, the CDR3 is TGTGCCAGCAGCCTGACGGAGAACACTGAAGCTTTCTTT. Translating it yields CASSLTENTEAFF.

The chain joins TRBV6-5 to TRBJ1-1; 7 nucleotides align to TRBD1. The CDR3 is 13 residues long. V lost 4 bases to trimming and J lost 1 base; unmatched junction nucleotides: 0. Germline V gene lookup returns CDR1 MNHEY and CDR2 SVGAGI. CDR3 amino acids: CASSWTGNTEAFF. The CDR3 DNA reads as TGTGCCAGCAGTTGGACAGGGAACACTGAAGCTTTCTTT.